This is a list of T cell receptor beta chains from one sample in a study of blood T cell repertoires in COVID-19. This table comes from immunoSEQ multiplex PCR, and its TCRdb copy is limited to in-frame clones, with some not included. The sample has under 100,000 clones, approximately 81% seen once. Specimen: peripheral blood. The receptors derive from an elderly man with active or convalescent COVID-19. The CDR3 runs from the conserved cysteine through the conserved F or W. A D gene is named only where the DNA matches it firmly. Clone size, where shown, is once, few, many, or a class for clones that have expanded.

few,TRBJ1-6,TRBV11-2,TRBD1,CASSLVTGDSYNSPLHF,TGTGCCAGCAGCTTAGTCACAGGGGACTCCTATAATTCACCCCTCCACTTT
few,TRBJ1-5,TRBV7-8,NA,CASSSTGYSNQPQHF,TGTGCCAGCAGCTCGACAGGTTATAGCAATCAGCCCCAGCATTTT
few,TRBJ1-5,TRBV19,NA,CASSMAGVSNQPQHF,TGTGCCAGTAGTATGGCGGGTGTGAGCAATCAGCCCCAGCATTTT
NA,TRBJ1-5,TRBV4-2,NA,CASSQDPRDQPQHF,TGTGCCAGCAGCCAAGATCCGCGGGATCAGCCCCAGCATTTT
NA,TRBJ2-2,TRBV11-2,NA,CASSLDRHGTPNTGELFF,TGTGCCAGCAGCTTAGATCGACACGGGACACCGAACACCGGGGAGCTGTTTTTT
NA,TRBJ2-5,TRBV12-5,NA,CASGSGQNGQTQYF,TGTGCTAGTGGTTCTGGACAGAACGGCCAGACCCAGTACTTC
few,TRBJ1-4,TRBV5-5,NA,CASSHLGSGEKLFF,TGTGCCAGCAGTCATTTGGGGTCGGGGGAAAAACTGTTTTTT
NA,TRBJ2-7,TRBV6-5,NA,CASTVPTRGWQYF,TGTGCCAGCACTGTCCCAACGCGAGGATGGCAGTACTTC
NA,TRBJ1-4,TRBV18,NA,CASSPPGQTNEKLFF,TGTGCCAGCTCACCACCGGGGCAAACTAATGAAAAACTGTTTTTT
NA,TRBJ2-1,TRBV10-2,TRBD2,CASTGGALYNEQFF,TGCGCCAGCACGGGGGGGGCCCTCTACAATGAGCAGTTCTTC
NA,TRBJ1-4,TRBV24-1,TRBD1,CATSDTGTGVEKLFF,TGTGCCACCAGTGATACCGGGACAGGGGTTGAAAAACTGTTTTTT
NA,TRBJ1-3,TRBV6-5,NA,CASSPPAGRDTIYF,TGTGCCAGCAGCCCACCGGCCGGGAGGGACACCATATATTTT
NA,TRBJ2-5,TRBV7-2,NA,CASSSGVQETQYF,TGTGCCAGCAGCTCGGGGGTCCAAGAGACCCAGTACTTC
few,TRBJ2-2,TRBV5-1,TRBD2,CASSYSGTGLNTGELFF,TGCGCCAGCAGCTATAGCGGGACTGGCCTGAACACCGGGGAGCTGTTTTTT
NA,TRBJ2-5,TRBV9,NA,CASSSPTGGGTQETQYF,TGTGCCAGCAGCTCTCCAACAGGCGGGGGCACCCAAGAGACCCAGTACTTC
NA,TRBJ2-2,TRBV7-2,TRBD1,CASSVTGGPTGELFF,TGTGCCAGCAGCGTCACAGGGGGTCCAACCGGGGAGCTGTTTTTT
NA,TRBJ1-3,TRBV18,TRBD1,CASSPTNPGQGNTIYF,TGTGCCAGCTCACCTACTAACCCGGGACAGGGAAACACCATATATTTT
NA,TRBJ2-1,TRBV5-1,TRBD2,CASSSPLRTSAHNEQFF,TGCGCCAGCAGCTCTCCCCTTAGGACTAGCGCCCACAATGAGCAGTTCTTC
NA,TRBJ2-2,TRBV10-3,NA,CASGVPTGGSSGELFF,TGTGCCTCAGGGGTTCCGACAGGCGGGTCCTCCGGGGAGCTGTTTTTT
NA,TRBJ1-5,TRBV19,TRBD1,CASSLRTGGANQPQHF,TGTGCCAGTAGTCTCCGGACAGGGGGTGCCAATCAGCCCCAGCATTTT
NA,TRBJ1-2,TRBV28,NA,CASSPGRSDYGYTF,TGTGCCAGCAGCCCGGGGAGGTCGGACTATGGCTACACTTTC
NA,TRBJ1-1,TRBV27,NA,CASSYRENTEAFF,TGTGCCAGCAGTTACAGGGAGAACACTGAAGCTTTCTTT
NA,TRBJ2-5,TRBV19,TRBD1,CASSVTGTETQYF,TGTGCCAGTAGTGTGACAGGGACAGAGACCCAGTACTTC
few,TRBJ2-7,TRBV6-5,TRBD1,CASSMGQALSYEQYF,TGTGCCAGCAGTATGGGACAGGCTTTATCCTACGAGCAGTACTTC
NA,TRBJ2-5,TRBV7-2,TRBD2,CASSLVVGGPRGGKTQYF,TGTGCCAGCAGCTTAGTCGTCGGGGGACCTCGGGGAGGGAAGACCCAGTACTTC
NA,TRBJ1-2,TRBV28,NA,CASSLNPGGYTF,TGTGCCAGCAGTTTAAACCCCGGTGGCTACACCTTC
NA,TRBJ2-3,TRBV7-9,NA,CASSLLPWGGASTDTQYF,TGTGCCAGCAGCTTACTCCCGTGGGGGGGGGCTAGCACAGATACGCAGTATTTT
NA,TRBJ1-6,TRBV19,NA,CASDSGDSPLHF,TGTGCCAGTGACAGCGGGGATTCACCCCTCCACTTT
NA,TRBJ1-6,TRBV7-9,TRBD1,CASPGTGQQDSPLHF,TGTGCCAGCCCCGGGACAGGACAACAGGATTCACCCCTCCACTTT
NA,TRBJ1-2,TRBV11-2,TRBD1,CASSSPRTGGSGYTF,TGTGCCAGCAGCTCCCCCCGGACAGGGGGCAGTGGCTACACCTTC
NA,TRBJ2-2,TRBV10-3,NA,CAISVSGSGELFF,TGTGCCATCAGTGTTTCGGGGTCCGGGGAGCTGTTTTTT
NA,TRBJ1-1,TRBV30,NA,CAWSVQTNTEAFF,TGTGCCTGGAGTGTACAGACGAACACTGAAGCTTTCTTT